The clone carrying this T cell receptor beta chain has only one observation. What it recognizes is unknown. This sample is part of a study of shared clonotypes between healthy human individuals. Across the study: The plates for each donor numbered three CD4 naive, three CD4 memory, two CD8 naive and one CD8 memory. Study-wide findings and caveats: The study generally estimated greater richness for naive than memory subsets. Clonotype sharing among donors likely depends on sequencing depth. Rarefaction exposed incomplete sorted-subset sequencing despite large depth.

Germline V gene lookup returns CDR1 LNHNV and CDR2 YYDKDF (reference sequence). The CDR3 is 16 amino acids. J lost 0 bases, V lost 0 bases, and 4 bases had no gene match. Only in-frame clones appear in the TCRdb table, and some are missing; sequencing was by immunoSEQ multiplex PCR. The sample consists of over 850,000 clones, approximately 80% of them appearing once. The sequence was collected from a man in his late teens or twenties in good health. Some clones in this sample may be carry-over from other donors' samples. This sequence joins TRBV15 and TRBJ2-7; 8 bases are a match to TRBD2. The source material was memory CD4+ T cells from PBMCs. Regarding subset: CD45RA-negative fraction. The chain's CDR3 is CATSRDLSGSSYEQYF. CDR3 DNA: TGTGCCACCAGCAGAGATCTAAGCGGGAGCTCCTACGAGCAGTACTTC.